The TCR beta chain under discussion was sequenced for a study of monozygotic twins with inflammatory bowel disease. The CDR3 is 15 residues long. Germline CDR1 is SGHRS and CDR2 is YFSETQ. With the 5' RACE reads reprocessed, TCRdb shows one record per CDR3 protein and no DNA. The sample data list 400,000 to 500,000 distinct CDR3 sequences. Sequencing was done on a sample of blood. The V gene is TRBV5-1, the J gene TRBJ2-2; the TCRdb D gene call, TRBD1, has no DNA to confirm it. The TCR sequence derives from a human donor with ulcerative colitis or Crohn's disease, or a healthy co-twin of an affected twin (not recorded which). CDR3 sequence: CASTPRRGGTGELFF.